This TCR beta chain was captured by sequencing in a study of blood T cells in healthy people across ages (dated by TCRdb to between 2015 and 2016). The study in broad terms: In model experiments, template switching captured roughly one uniquely barcoded TCR beta cDNA molecule for every two T cells. To track age-related changes in TCR beta repertoire diversity, the study relied on deep sequencing normalized with unique cDNA molecular identifiers. The donors were divided into four age groups: young (average around 15 years), middle-aged (approximately 39), aged (62) and long-lived (around 87). Donors of different ages were randomly distributed across sequencing lanes to avoid experimental bias. Using the same blood draw, the study looked at two additional independent replicas of 1 million unique cDNA reads for two donors, one aged 18 to 30 and the other aged 80 or older. What the work shows at the level of the full study, not this receptor alone: Estimates of total diversity based on one million sequenced T cells were considered lower bounds and underestimates. Observed TCR beta diversity per million T cells fell roughly linearly with age, and a significant reduction was already apparent by age around 44. Because profiling used bulk unsorted PBMCs, naive and antigen-experienced compartments could not be compared conclusively. Compared with the aged group, the long-lived group had more naive CD4+ T cells, fewer expanded clones and increased TCR diversity, a pattern suggesting age selection. The percentage of naive T cells measured by flow cytometry correlated strongly with observed TCR beta diversity. Donor CMV infection status was unknown, potentially confounding age-related changes in expanded clonotypes.

V loses 0 bases, J loses 4 bases, and the germline ends lie 9 bases apart. CDR3 length: 14 amino acids, cysteine to phenylalanine. Only the CDR3 DNA is retained, 42 bases long and in frame from the first base. As encoded in the germline V gene, CDR1 is MNHEY while CDR2 is SVGAGI. The donors were roughly 40 Caucasian individuals from Russia, aged roughly 6 to 100 years, who were systemically healthy. Approximately 9.3 milliliters of peripheral blood were drawn from each donor into EDTA-treated Vacutainer tubes. Ficoll-Paque density-gradient centrifugation was used to isolate PBMCs, with at least 6 million per sample. Trizol reagent was used to extract total RNA from the PBMCs, yielding at least 5.5 micrograms per sample. The percentages of naive CD45RAhigh/CD27high T cells were determined by flow cytometry on a PBMC aliquot from every donor. Libraries came from 5' RACE. The sample was run on an Illumina HiSeq 2500. A second PCR of about 6 to 11 cycles was run with a J-beta primer mix and a sample-barcoded 5' primer. A unique molecular identifier was introduced onto each TCR beta cDNA molecule by a template-switch 5' adaptor carrying 12 random nucleotides. Each sample yielded at least 2.5 million CDR3-containing paired-end reads. The Mint cDNA synthesis kit, primed by a TRBC-specific oligonucleotide, was used to synthesize first-strand cDNA from all RNA. All cDNA was treated with uracil-DNA glycosylase and then went through a first 18-cycle PCR with the universal primers M1SS and BC2_uni_R. The authors processed their data as follows. Normalization of each sample was performed by random selection of 1 million high-quality reads, each carrying a distinct molecular identifier. Reads sharing molecular identifiers were discarded rather than binned into consensus sequences. CDR3 identification, clonotype clustering and error correction used MiTCR with a Q25 quality threshold and the strictest error-elimination algorithm. Lower-bound total TCR beta diversity was estimated with a nonparametric unseen species model using Euler transformation. TCRdb itself trimmed the public reads at Q25 with fastp, ran MiXCR and retained productive beta chains. Under each unique CDR3 protein, matching rows form one entry showing the most common genes and DNA. TCRdb's processing, not the authors' own work, is the source of the V and J calls. Present in this sample are about 1.7 million distinct CDR3 sequences, 28% of which were seen just once. The ten top clones hold 7.7% of the sample.

Concerning this clonotype: What antigen it recognizes has not been identified. Within one base of it there is no much larger clone, and no base qualities were kept.

The receptor comes from a woman between 25 and 40 years old in good health. Sequenced input: blood. The chain couples TRBV6-5 to TRBJ2-5, with an unclear D gene assignment. The CDR3 protein is CASSYSQLPETQYF. The DNA reads TGTGCCAGCAGTTACTCTCAGTTGCCAGAGACCCAGTACTTC.